This T cell receptor beta chain was retrieved from a study of T cells in Graves' hyperthyroidism and ophthalmopathy. Study-wide results and caveats: A model built on 13 V-J features separated ophthalmopathy from stable hyperthyroidism.

This clonotype came up many times. Its antigen is currently unknown. Authors of the study amplified TCR beta CDR3 regions from RNA transcripts. First-round RT-PCR of the TCR CDR3 relied on the HTBI primer set. TCRdb used MiXCR to reprocess the multiplex PCR reads, holding one entry per CDR3 protein. The sample comprises fewer than 350,000 distinct CDR3 sequences, roughly 15% of which are singletons, and around 30% rests with the top ten. Each diagnosis was grounded in clinical symptoms, serum thyroxine and TRAb, thyroid ultrasound, and orbital computed tomography. Germline-derived CDR1 and CDR2 are MNHNS and SASEGT. CDR3 size: 15 residues. V gave up 5 bases and J gave up 5 bases; unmatched junction bases: 9.

The TCR comes from a woman aged 50 to 65 with Graves' hyperthyroidism that later progressed to Graves' ophthalmopathy. Sequencing input: blood. The gene calls are TRBV6-1 and TRBJ2-1; 7 positions agree with TRBD2. CDR3 sequence: CASSSRTRRDNEQFF. The DNA for the CDR3 is TGTGCCAGCAGTTCGCGGACTAGGAGGGACAATGAGCAGTTCTTC.